The rows below give T cell receptor beta chains drawn from one sample of a study of T cell responses to AZD1222 COVID-19 vaccine. Libraries were prepared by immunoSEQ multiplex PCR; TCRdb keeps only in-frame clonotypes and omits some of them. Of 150,000 to 200,000 clones listed, 94% were seen once; the top ten hold 0.64%. Sequences were derived from peripheral blood, sampled on day 0 of AZD1222 vaccination. The receptors here all came from an adult in good health. Each CDR3 is given with its conserved first and last residue. D genes are given only for firm matches. Only part of the rows carry a size: once, few, many, or a class if the clone is expanded.

-	-	TRBV6-5	TRBJ2-5	TGTGCCAGCAGTTACTCCGGTTCCCAAGAGACCCAGTACTTC	CASSYSGSQETQYF
-	-	TRBV6-5	TRBJ1-5	TGTGCCAGCAGCCGGACAGTTATACAGCCCCAGCATTTT	CASSRTVIQPQHF
once	-	TRBV5-1	TRBJ2-1	TGCGCCAGCAGCCCGGATTACAGGGGGGGGCCCTACAATGAGCAGTTCTTC	CASSPDYRGGPYNEQFF
-	TRBD2	TRBV11-3	TRBJ2-1	TGTGCCAGCAGCTTAGAGGGACTAGCGGGAGCTGAGCAGTTCTTC	CASSLEGLAGAEQFF
-	-	TRBV6-5	TRBJ1-1	TGTGCCAGCAGTTACGGGGGAGGGACTGAAGCTTTCTTT	CASSYGGGTEAFF
-	TRBD1	TRBV28	TRBJ1-2	TGTGCCAGCAGTTTTATGGACAGGGACTATGGCTACACCTTC	CASSFMDRDYGYTF
-	-	TRBV15	TRBJ2-5	TGTGCCACCAGCTCCACGTCGGGGGCCCAGTACTTC	CATSSTSGAQYF
-	-	TRBV2	TRBJ1-5	TGTGCCAGCAGTGAACGATGGTCGAGCAATCAGCCCCAGCATTTT	CASSERWSSNQPQHF
-	TRBD1	TRBV9	TRBJ2-5	TGTGCCAGCAGCGTAGCGGACAGGGCTCCCCAGTACTTC	CASSVADRAPQYF
once	-	TRBV7-6	TRBJ1-5	TGTGCCAGCAGCGGGAATAGCAATCAGCCCCAGCATTTT	CASSGNSNQPQHF
-	-	TRBV18	TRBJ1-1	TGTGCCAGCTCACCACCAGGGAACACTGAAGCTTTCTTT	CASSPPGNTEAFF
-	-	TRBV28	TRBJ1-2	TGTGCCAGCAGTTCAAACCAATATGGCTACACCTTC	CASSSNQYGYTF
-	-	TRBV28	TRBJ2-7	TGTGCCAGCAGGCGGGACAGTACCTACTACGAGCAGTACTTC	CASRRDSTYYEQYF
once	-	TRBV20-1	TRBJ2-1	TGCAGTGCTAGTCCGGCTAAGGGGTTCTTC	CSASPAKGFF
-	TRBD2	TRBV28	TRBJ2-7	TGTGCCAGCAGGACTAGCGGGCAATCCTACGAGCAGTACTTC	CASRTSGQSYEQYF
-	TRBD2	TRBV28	TRBJ2-1	TGTGCCAGCAGTTTACCTAGCGGGAGGGCCGAGGCACATGAGCAGTTCTTC	CASSLPSGRAEAHEQFF